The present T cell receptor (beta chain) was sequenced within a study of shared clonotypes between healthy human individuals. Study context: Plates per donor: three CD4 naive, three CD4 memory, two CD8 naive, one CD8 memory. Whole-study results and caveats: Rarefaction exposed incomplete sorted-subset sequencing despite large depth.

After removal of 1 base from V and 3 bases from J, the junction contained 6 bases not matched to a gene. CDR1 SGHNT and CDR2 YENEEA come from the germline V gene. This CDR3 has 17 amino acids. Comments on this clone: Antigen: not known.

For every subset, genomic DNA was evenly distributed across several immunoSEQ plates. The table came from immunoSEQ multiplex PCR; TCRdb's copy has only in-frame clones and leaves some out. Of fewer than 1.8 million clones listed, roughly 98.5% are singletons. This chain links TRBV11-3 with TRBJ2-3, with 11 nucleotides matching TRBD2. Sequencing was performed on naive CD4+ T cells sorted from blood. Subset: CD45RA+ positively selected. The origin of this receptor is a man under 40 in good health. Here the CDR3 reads CASSLALAGVRTDTQYF. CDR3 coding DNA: TGTGCCAGCAGCTTAGCACTAGCGGGAGTCAGGACAGATACGCAGTATTTT. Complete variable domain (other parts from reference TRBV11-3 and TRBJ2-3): EAGVVQSPRYKIIEKKQPVAFWCNPISGHNTLYWYLQNLGQGPELLIRYENEEAVDDSQLPKDRFSAERLKGVDSTLKIQPAELGDSAVYLCASSLALAGVRTDTQYFGPGTRLTVL.